The entry below gives a single TCR beta chain sequence along with its context. The entry originates in a study of blood T cell repertoires in COVID-19. J gave up 2 bases and V 5 bases, and 4 bases lay outside the gene matches. The germline CDR1 and CDR2 sequences are SGHTA and FQGNSA. CDR3 size: 14 residues. Authors' methods: Estimation of nucleated cell counts was performed using reference gene primer amplification. Assay: immunoSEQ multiplex PCR; the TCRdb copy retains only in-frame clones and omits some. From that table come the V and J calls and clone size; the DNA was used to work out D and trimming. This repertoire shows about 250,000 clones, 83% found once; its top ten account for roughly 5%.

V and J are TRBV7-2 and TRBJ2-5, with 8 bases lining up with TRBD1. This TCR was recovered from an elderly man with acute or convalescent COVID-19. Sequencing input: peripheral blood. Written as DNA, the CDR3 is TGTGCCAGCAGCATTACAGGGGGGCAAGAGACCCAGTACTTC. It codes for CASSITGGQETQYF.